This TCR beta chain was identified in a study of cytomegalovirus exposure and HLA in healthy donors. Points from the study as a whole: Researchers reported that a few CMV-associated chains were confirmed in vitro as CMV antigen-specific. Among TCR beta chains, those listed as cytomegalovirus-associated numbered some 160. That first-cohort TCR clusters tended to co-occur in the roughly 110 validation repertoires was found in a later analysis. According to reports, the classifier identified cytomegalovirus status with high specificity and sensitivity.

This clone turned up a few times. The antigen remains undetermined. Profiled with immunoSEQ multiplex PCR; TCRdb holds only in-frame clones, not every one. The sample includes about 240,000 clones, 75% to 90% of them seen just once. This CDR3 spans 14 amino acids. V was shortened by 4 bases and J by 3 bases, with 12 bases between the two germline ends. Germline assignment: CDR1 ENHRY and CDR2 SYGVKD. Specimen: PBMCs. The J gene is TRBJ1-2, the V gene TRBV10-3; TRBD1 is a possible D gene (5 bases). This TCR was sampled from a woman in her thirties in good health and CMV-seropositive. The CDR3 sequence is CAISVWGQDYGYTF. The CDR3 bases are TGTGCCATCAGTGTATGGGGCCAGGACTATGGCTACACCTTC.